Shown below are 30 T cell receptor beta chains from a single sample sequenced in a study of regulatory T cells in long-lasting Graves disease. Relying on iRepertoire HTBI primers and Arm-PCR of CDR3 regions, the team built TCR beta libraries. TCRdb independently ran MiXCR on the multiplex PCR reads; one entry per CDR3 protein. The table records around 480,000 distinct CDR3 sequences, roughly 15% of them present only once. Time point denoted: newly diagnosed GD, antithyroid drugs for less than 3 months. The TCR library used RNA extracted from PBMCs. Another study also made use of these data, one on T cells in Graves' hyperthyroidism and ophthalmopathy.

The material was peripheral blood mononuclear cells (PBMCs), obtained at new diagnosis, from a patient treated with antithyroid drugs. These receptors were collected from a middle-aged man with Graves disease.

This clonotype was observed once. Possible read error: a much larger clone is one base away. In DNA form, the CDR3 reads TGCAGTGCTACGGGGGCGGGACCTCGGATAGATACGCAGTATTTT. Translating gives CSATGAGPRIDTQYF. The chain has TRBV20-1 and TRBJ2-3; possibly TRBD1 or TRBD2 for D (6 bases each). The CDR3 sequence is 15 residues long. The V gene lost 4 bases and the J gene lost 5 bases, with 19 bases spanning the gap. In germline, CDR1 is DFQATT, CDR2 SNEGSKA (reference sequence).

This clonotype was observed at least ten times. The chain combines TRBV28 with TRBJ1-2; 7 bases are a match to TRBD1. The CDR3 sequence is 13 residues long. Germline V CDR1 and CDR2: MDHEN, SYDVKM. Trimming at V came to 6 bases and at J to 8 bases, leaving 9 bases not matched to a gene. CDR3 nucleotide sequence: TGTGCCAGCAGACCTGACAGGGTCGGAGGCTACACCTTC. It is translated as CASRPDRVGGYTF.

This clonotype was detected ten times or more. The chain carries TRBV27 and TRBJ2-7; 8 bases agree with TRBD1. J lost 1 base, V lost 10 bases, and 6 bases had no gene match. The CDR3 has 13 amino acids. Germline V lookup: CDR1 MNHEY, CDR2 SMNVEV (reference sequence). CDR3 protein: CATRGLTSYEQYF. The CDR3 DNA reads as TGTGCCACCAGGGGGCTCACTTCCTACGAGCAGTACTTC.

Of note for this clonotype: This likely came from a read error, as a far larger clone is one base away. Because it lacks the conserved phenylalanine or tryptophan at the end, this CDR3 is likely a read error. The chain has TRBV7-9 and TRBJ2-7; maybe TRBD2 (6 bases). Trimming left V 6 bases short and J 4 bases short, with 16 bases between. CDR3 length equals 14 residues. CDR1 and CDR2 from the germline V gene are SEHNR and FQNEAQ (reference sequence). The CDR3 nucleotides read TGTGCCAGCAGTCAGACTAGGGGAGGTTACGAGCAGTACTCC. Residues: CASSQTRGGYEQYS.

This clonotype was seen once. CDR3 nucleotides: TGTGCCAGCAGTCCCCTATGGTACCAAGAGACCCAGTACTTC. The encoded protein is CASSPLWYQETQYF. The V call is TRBV28, the J call TRBJ2-5; D unresolved. Germline loops: CDR1 MDHEN, CDR2 SYDVKM. The CDR3 has 14 residues. Trimming pared 5 bases from V and 0 bases from J, leaving 10 bases between. The variable domain in full, completed from reference TRBV28 and TRBJ2-5, reads DVKVTQSSRYLVKRTGEKVFLECVQDMDHENMFWYRQDPGLGLRLIYFSYDVKMKEKGDIPEGYSVSREKKERFSLILESASTNQTSMYLCASSPLWYQETQYFGPGTRLLVL.

The table lists this clonotype with many counts. This sequence joins TRBV7-3 and TRBJ2-3; TRBD1 matches at 11 bases. This CDR3 has 15 amino acids. Looked up from germline, CDR1 is SGHTA and CDR2 is FQGTGA. Trimming took 5 bases from V and 4 from J; bases not matched to a gene: 5. The CDR3 region is CASSPGQGGPDTQYF. CDR3 coding DNA: TGTGCCAGCAGCCCGGGACAGGGGGGACCAGATACGCAGTATTTT.

This clonotype was observed a handful of times. This chain joins TRBV7-9 and TRBJ1-5, with TRBD1 identical over 9 bases. CDR3 length equals 16 residues. Germline lookup yields CDR1 SEHNR and CDR2 FQNEAQ (reference sequence). V gave up 5 bases and J gave up 7 bases; unmatched junction bases: 12. CDR3 in DNA: TGTGCCAGCAGCCCTCTGACAGGGGGGCTCAACCAGCCCCAGCATTTT. Translating gives CASSPLTGGLNQPQHF.

Many counts were recorded for this clonotype. The chain is built from TRBV6-2 or TRBV6-3 and TRBJ2-1, with 11 nucleotides matching TRBD2. Germline trimming cut 3 bases from V and 4 bases from J; bases unmatched to any gene: 17. The CDR3 spans 20 residues. The germline CDR1 and CDR2 sequences are MNHEY and SVGEGT. The CDR3 sequence is CASSYTPALAGGPYYNEQFF. DNA for the CDR3: TGTGCCAGCAGTTATACCCCCGCGTTAGCGGGAGGGCCTTATTACAATGAGCAGTTCTTC.

About this clonotype: A much larger clonotype is one base distant, so this may be a read error. The gene calls are TRBV29-1 and TRBJ2-1; no definite D call. V lost 4 bases to trimming and J lost 3 bases, with 4 bases between them. CDR1 and CDR2 (germline): SQVTM, ANQGSEA. The CDR3 spans 11 residues. CDR3 loop: CSVGDYNEQFF. DNA of the CDR3: TGCAGCGTTGGAGACTACAATGAGCAGTTCTTC.

This clonotype has at least ten counts. V gene TRBV3-1 combines with J gene TRBJ2-5; possible D gene TRBD1, 6 bases. The germline V and J ends were trimmed by 3 bases and 9 bases, with 14 bases remaining between them. The germline CDR1 and CDR2 sequences are LGHDT and YNNKEL (reference sequence). The CDR3 runs to 13 residues. The chain's CDR3 is CASSQGSGAPQYF. Written as DNA, the CDR3 is TGTGCCAGCAGCCAGGGATCAGGGGCGCCCCAGTACTTC.

About this clonotype: Given a much more abundant clone one base away, this may be a read error. The chain carries TRBV5-1 and TRBJ2-7, with D possibly matching TRBD2 (6 bases). The CDR3 loop spans 15 amino acids. Germline CDR1 SGHRS, CDR2 YFSETQ. The CDR3 is CASSPLEAGGYGQYF. CDR3 sequence (DNA): TGCGCCAGCAGCCCCCTGGAAGCGGGTGGGTACGGGCAGTACTTC.

This clonotype has a single count. This chain links TRBV4-1 with TRBJ2-7; D unresolved. The CDR3 runs 14 residues. Trimming took off 4 bases at V and 3 bases at J, with 13 bases between the two ends. From germline, CDR1 is MGHRA and CDR2 YSYEKL. Written as DNA, the CDR3 is TGCGCCAGCAGCCGAGAGGAGAGGAGCTACGAGCAGTACTTC. This encodes CASSREERSYEQYF.

A remark on this clonotype: A much larger clone differs by one base, so this may be a read error. V and J are TRBV18 and TRBJ2-1, with D perhaps matching TRBD1 (6 bases). The CDR3 runs 13 residues. Trimming stripped 6 bases from V and 6 bases from J, with 12 bases between. In germline, CDR1 is KGHSH, CDR2 LQKENI. The CDR3 coding sequence is TGTGCCAGCTCCCTCCAAGGGGGCAATGAGCAGTTCTTC. It encodes CASSLQGGNEQFF.

In this sample, this clonotype turned up many times. The V call is TRBV12-3 or TRBV12-4, the J call TRBJ2-5, with D possibly being TRBD2 (6 bases). CDR3 length: 13 residues. V was clipped by 8 bases and J by 4 bases, with 14 bases between them. In DNA form, the CDR3 reads TGTGCCAGCTCTCGGGGAGGTCGAGAGACCCAGTACTTC. Translated, it gives CASSRGGRETQYF.

This clonotype was seen a few times. J is TRBJ2-4 and V is TRBV6-2 or TRBV6-3; perhaps TRBD1 as D (6 bases). Germline loops: CDR1 MNHEY, CDR2 SVGEGT. The CDR3 consists of 14 residues. V was pared by 2 bases and J by 3 bases, with 8 bases between. CDR3 in amino acids: CASSYPDSKNIQYF. The CDR3 DNA is TGTGCCAGCAGTTACCCGGACAGCAAAAACATTCAGTACTTC.

Regarding this clonotype: Being one base from a much bigger clone, this may be a read error. The rearrangement uses TRBV24-1 and TRBJ1-4; 7 bases fit TRBD1. From germline, CDR1 is KGHDR and CDR2 SFDVKD. The CDR3 is 16 amino acids. In DNA form, the CDR3 reads TGTGCCACCGAGATCCACAGACAGGGACAAAATGGAAAACTGTTTTTT. Encoded protein: CATEIHRQGQNGKLFF.

This clonotype was seen ten or more times. The V and J genes are TRBV5-1 and TRBJ1-1; no definite D call. CDR1 and CDR2 (germline): SGHRS, YFSETQ. V lost 3 bases and J lost 8, with 17 bases in between. The CDR3 covers 14 residues. This chain's CDR3 is CASSSIGETGEAFF. CDR3 sequence (DNA): TGCGCCAGCAGCTCGATTGGGGAAACGGGGGAAGCTTTCTTT.

About this clonotype: A much larger clone lies one base from this, so it may be a read error. This rearrangement joins TRBV28 to TRBJ2-7; TRBD2 aligns across 11 bases. V shed 7 bases, J shed 2 bases, and the junction held 7 bases outside the gene matches. CDR3 length: 15 amino acids. Per germline, CDR1 MDHEN and CDR2 SYDVKM. CDR3 sequence reads: CASNPRLAGPYEQYF. The CDR3 DNA follows: TGTGCCAGCAATCCCCGACTAGCGGGGCCCTACGAGCAGTACTTC.

The chain uses TRBV6-1 and TRBJ1-2; 10 nucleotides match TRBD1. CDR1 is MNHNS and CDR2 is SASEGT in the germline V gene. The CDR3 loop spans 14 amino acids. The J segment lost 5 bases and the V segment lost 5 bases, leaving 5 bases of the junction unmatched. This CDR3 reads CASSRRDRGYGYTF. The CDR3 bases are TGTGCCAGCAGTCGCCGGGACAGGGGTTATGGCTACACCTTC.

On this clonotype itself: The junction departs from the called germline gene at one end, perhaps through a read error. V gene TRBV7-9 combines with J gene TRBJ2-1, with 9 positions matching TRBD2. The CDR3 is made up of 22 amino acids. Germline CDR1 and CDR2: SEHNR and FQNEAQ (reference sequence). CDR3 nucleotide sequence: TGTGCCAGCAGCTTAGCGCGGCGTTTCGAGGGCGGGAGGGCCAGGATCTACAATGAGCAGTCCTTC. Translation gives CASSLARRFEGGRARIYNEQSF.

The chain carries TRBV6-1 and TRBJ1-1; TRBD1 matches 7 bases. CDR3 length: 17 amino acids. In germline, CDR1 is MNHNS, CDR2 SASEGT. J was trimmed by 0 bases and V by 8 bases; bases with no gene match: 15. The CDR3 sequence is CASEVLGTAYMNTEAFF. As DNA, the CDR3 is TGTGCCAGCGAAGTCCTCGGGACAGCATACATGAACACTGAAGCTTTCTTT.

This clonotype was recorded many times. The rearrangement links TRBV20-1 to TRBJ2-1; no clear D. Trimming took off 3 bases at V and 1 base at J, with 16 bases between the two ends. The germline V gene has CDR1 DFQATT and CDR2 SNEGSKA (reference sequence). This CDR3 contains 16 residues. In DNA, the CDR3 is TGCAGTGCTAGGAGTCGGCAGGTCCCTTCCTACAATGAGCAGTTCTTC. Amino acid sequence: CSARSRQVPSYNEQFF.

In regard to this clonotype: Possible read error: a much larger clone is one base away. This chain links TRBV2 with TRBJ1-4; weak D call: TRBD1 (5 bases). This CDR3 has 13 residues. The germline V gene encodes CDR1 SNHLY and CDR2 FYNNEI. The CDR3 DNA follows: TGTGCCAGCAGTCGGGGGACTAATGAAAAACTGGTTTTT. Protein sequence: CASSRGTNEKLVF.

This clonotype was seen repeatedly, ten times or more. The chain joins TRBV29-1 to TRBJ1-1; D gene unclear. The CDR3 has 12 amino acids. Germline V gene sequence: CDR1 SQVTM, CDR2 ANQGSEA. V dropped 4 bases and J dropped 3 bases, with 9 bases sitting between them. For the CDR3, the DNA is TGCAGCGTTGTACTGGGGTACACTGAAGCTTTCTTT. It is translated as CSVVLGYTEAFF.

The table lists this clonotype with many counts. The genes are TRBV7-9 and TRBJ2-1; D uncertain. Trimming cost V 2 bases and J 1 base, with 9 bases left between them. Germline CDR1 is SEHNR and CDR2 is FQNEAQ (reference sequence). The CDR3 consists of 15 residues. CDR3 residues: CASSLKSGSYNEQFF. CDR3 bases: TGTGCCAGCAGCTTAAAGTCCGGGTCCTACAATGAGCAGTTCTTC.

This clonotype was seen at least ten times. This chain joins TRBV24-1 and TRBJ2-2; no definite D call. CDR3 size: 22 residues. Trimming removed 5 bases at V and 2 bases at J, with 32 bases between. Germline V gene lookup returns CDR1 KGHDR and CDR2 SFDVKD. DNA for the CDR3: TGTGCCACCAGTGGACAACTCGGTTTCGCAGGCTCCGTTGGGTCAAACACCGGGGAGCTGTTTTTT. Encoded protein: CATSGQLGFAGSVGSNTGELFF.

This clonotype was seen ten or more times. The chain joins TRBV28 to TRBJ1-2; TRBD1 matches 7 bases. The V and J ends lost 6 bases and 2 bases, in that order; junction bases with no gene match: 12. Germline values: CDR1 MDHEN, CDR2 SYDVKM. The CDR3 has 16 amino acids. This CDR3 is CASSKGLYRGNYGYTF. In DNA form, the CDR3 reads TGTGCCAGCAGCAAGGGGTTATACAGGGGCAACTATGGCTACACCTTC.

This clonotype was counted a few times. This chain joins TRBV9 and TRBJ2-1, with TRBD2 matching 14 bases. V was pared by 2 bases and J by 10 bases, with 14 bases of the junction left unmatched. The CDR3 is 18 residues long. Germline lookup yields CDR1 SGDLS and CDR2 YYNGEE. The DNA of the CDR3 is TGTGCCAGCAGCGTTTCCGGTACCGGGACTAGCGGGAGAAGCGAGCAGTTCTTC. Its translation: CASSVSGTGTSGRSEQFF.

This clonotype has at least ten counts. V and J are TRBV28 and TRBJ2-1; weak D call: TRBD1 (6 bases). The germline gives CDR1 MDHEN, CDR2 SYDVKM. Trimming took off 5 bases at V and 9 bases at J, with 17 bases between the two ends. The CDR3 contains 14 residues. CDR3: CASSPTPRGREQFF. CDR3 nucleotides: TGTGCCAGCAGTCCGACTCCCAGGGGCCGTGAGCAGTTCTTC.

V is TRBV6-2 or TRBV6-3 and J is TRBJ1-1, with D maybe TRBD1 (5 bases). Germline lookup yields CDR1 MNHEY and CDR2 SVGEGT. CDR3 size: 14 residues. Trimming left V 4 bases short and J 4 bases short, with 13 bases between. This chain's CDR3 is CASSSSPGGTEAFF. DNA of the CDR3: TGTGCCAGCAGTTCCTCCCCGGGGGGCACTGAAGCTTTCTTT.